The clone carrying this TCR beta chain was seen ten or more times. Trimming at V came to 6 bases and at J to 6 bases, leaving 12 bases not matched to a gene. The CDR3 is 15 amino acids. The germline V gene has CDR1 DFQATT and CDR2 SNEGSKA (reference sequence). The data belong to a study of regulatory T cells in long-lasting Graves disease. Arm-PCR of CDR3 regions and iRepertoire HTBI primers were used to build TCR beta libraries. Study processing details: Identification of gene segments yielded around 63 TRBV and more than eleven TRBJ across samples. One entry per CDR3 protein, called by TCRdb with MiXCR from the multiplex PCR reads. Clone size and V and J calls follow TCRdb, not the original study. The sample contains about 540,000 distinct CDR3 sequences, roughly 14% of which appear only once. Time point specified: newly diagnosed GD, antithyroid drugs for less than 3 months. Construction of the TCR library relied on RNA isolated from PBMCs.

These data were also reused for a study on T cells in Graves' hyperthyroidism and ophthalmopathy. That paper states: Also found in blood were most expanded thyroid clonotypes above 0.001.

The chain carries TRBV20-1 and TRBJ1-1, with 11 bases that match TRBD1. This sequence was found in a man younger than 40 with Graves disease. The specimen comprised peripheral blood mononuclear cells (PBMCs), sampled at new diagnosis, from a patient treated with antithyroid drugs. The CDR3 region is CSAPRDRGFEAEAFF. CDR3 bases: TGCAGTGCCCCTCGGGACAGGGGGTTTGAGGCTGAAGCTTTCTTT.